This TCR beta chain was identified in a study of pediatric ulcerative colitis. Ulcerative colitis patients received no immunosuppressive medication before the diagnostic colonoscopy. Blood was drawn at the time of colonoscopy. Profiled with immunoSEQ multiplex PCR; TCRdb holds only in-frame clones, not every one. Among approximately 60,000 clones, approximately 87% were seen once, and the ten largest hold roughly 3.8%. CDR1 is MNHNS, CDR2 SASEGT, per germline. With 2 bases removed from V and 7 bases from J, the gap between germline ends came to 18 bases. The CDR3 has 15 amino acids. A note on this clone: Its target is not known.

The study, taken as a whole, reports: Ulcerative colitis patients shared more blood-rectal clones than controls. Substantially fewer templates came from two patients' blood samples.

The rearrangement links TRBV6-1 to TRBJ2-7; the D gene is possibly TRBD1 (6 bases). Sequencing was carried out using blood. The clonotype originates from a boy under 18 with severe ulcerative colitis. This CDR3 is CASSEMTGIRGEQYF. DNA of the CDR3: TGTGCCAGCAGTGAAATGACAGGCATTAGGGGGGAGCAGTACTTC.